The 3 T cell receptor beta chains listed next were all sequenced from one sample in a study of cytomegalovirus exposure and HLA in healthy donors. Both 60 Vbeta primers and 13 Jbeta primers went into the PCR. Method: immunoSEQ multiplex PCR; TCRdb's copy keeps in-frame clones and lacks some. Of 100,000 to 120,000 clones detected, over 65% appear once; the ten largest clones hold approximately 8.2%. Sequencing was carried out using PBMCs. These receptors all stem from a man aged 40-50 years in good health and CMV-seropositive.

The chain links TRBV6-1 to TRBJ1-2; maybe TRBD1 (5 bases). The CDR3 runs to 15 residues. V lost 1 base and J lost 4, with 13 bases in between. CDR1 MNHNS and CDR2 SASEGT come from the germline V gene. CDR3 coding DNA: TGTGCCAGCAGTGAAGGTCGGGCAGGGATCTATGGCTACACCTTC. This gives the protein CASSEGRAGIYGYTF.

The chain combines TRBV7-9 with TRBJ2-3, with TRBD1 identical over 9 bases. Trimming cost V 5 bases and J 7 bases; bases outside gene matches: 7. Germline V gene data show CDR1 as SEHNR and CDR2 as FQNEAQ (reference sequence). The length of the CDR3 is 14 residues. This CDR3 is CASSATGGANTQYF. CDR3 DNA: TGTGCCAGCAGCGCTACAGGGGGCGCGAATACGCAGTATTTT.

CDR3 protein: CASSQDLAGGTYNEQFF. In DNA form, the CDR3 reads TGCGCCAGCAGCCAAGATTTGGCAGGGGGCACGTACAATGAGCAGTTCTTC. The chain joins TRBV4-3 to TRBJ2-1; 8 bases agree with TRBD1. With V trimmed by 0 bases and J by 4 bases, 8 bases remained unmatched. Looked up from germline, CDR1 is LGHNA and CDR2 is YSLEER. CDR3 length: 17 amino acids.